The sequence of this T cell receptor (beta chain) was determined in a study of cytomegalovirus exposure and HLA in healthy donors (dated by TCRdb to the late 2010s). Regarding the study in general: In an earlier analysis of roughly 590 of the donors, approximately 300 Gb of sequence data and approximately 100 million unique TCR beta sequences from about 190 million T cells were reported. To study patterns of TCR occurrence, a later analysis re-analyzed previously published TCR beta repertoires from under 750 donors and added high-resolution HLA genotyping. An early release covering roughly 640 HLA-typed donors comprised about 300 gigabases of sequencing data and 85 million to 100 million unique TCR sequences. To predict cytomegalovirus infection status, the study combined high-throughput TCR immunosequencing, statistical association of individual TCRs with disease status, and machine learning. The T cell repertoires of some 700 subjects were profiled by immunosequencing and related to cytomegalovirus serostatus. On average, around 200,000 unique TCR beta nucleotide sequences were sequenced per donor among 398 genotyped donors of the cohort, with 15% to 20% of those sequences being non-productive. Among the 398 genotyped donors, approximately 82% belonged to the genetic ancestry cluster associated with self-reported Caucasian donors. In the later analysis, no new phenotypic data were used to find candidate immune exposures; instead, reliance was placed on TCR beta sequences and their occurrence across donors. Every discovery cohort repertoire had been produced on one sequencing platform. Class I and class II HLA loci were covered by the typing at four-digit resolution. Genome-wide SNP genotypes for about three fifths of the roughly 670 donors were used in a later genetic analysis, which treated that subset as a discovery cohort. Because of strong linkage in the cohort, roughly five DR-DQ haplotypes were treated as single units for association and clustering. Along with the roughly 670-subject first cohort, a separate validation cohort of around 120 different subjects was used. Donor age, sex, ethnicity and CMV serostatus were collected together with the repertoire data. Typing coverage varied by locus: about 620-630 donors for A, B, C, DRB1 and DQB1; approximately 500 for DQA1; about 590 for DPA1; approximately 470 for DPB1. The study aimed to test whether signatures of past pathogen exposure could be identified by cataloging public T cell receptors. To decide whether each TCR beta V gene segment behaved as functional or pseudogenic, an earlier analysis of some 600 of the donors relied on high-throughput TCR beta sequencing.

From the cysteine up to the phenylalanine, the CDR3 has a length of 15 residues. The sequence is cut down to CDR3 DNA, 45 bases in frame from base 1. V has 3 bases trimmed and J has 4 bases trimmed; junction bases matching no gene number 5. CDR1 and CDR2 are drawn from the germline V gene (reference sequence): LNHDA, SQIVND. The investigation overall reported the following: HLA typing was unavailable for some donors at each locus, so association tests used only the typed subset. The 87-base-pair reads could not distinguish some IMGT-functional V segments, including TRBV6-2 and TRBV6-3, so those segments were excluded. A later analysis associated 16,951 TCR beta sequences with specific HLA alleles at a false discovery rate of 0.05. A cluster of highly shared sequence variants was judged likely to represent a technical artifact of the sequencing pipeline. For the cohort, immune exposure information was limited to CMV serostatus. Approximately 18 rarely observed V segments, including chromosome 9 orphons, were excluded from the earlier analysis of approximately 600 of the donors because counts were too low. According to a later analysis, parvovirus B19, influenza, CMV and Epstein-Barr virus appeared linked to several top co-occurrence clusters. Strong co-occurrence of HLA alleles, especially DR and DQ, made assigning TCR associations to individual alleles difficult. It was suggested by the authors that the approach could potentially be generalized to other disease states and immunological phenotypes. Sequencing depth was assumed to be roughly uniform across donors in the presence/absence analyses, though that assumption may not hold. In a later genetic analysis, fewer N-insertions in productive TCRs were reported among donors in an Asian-associated ancestry cluster than the roughly 700-donor mean. In a later analysis, HLA-associated TCR beta chains showed more clonal expansion and lower generation probabilities than non-associated chains that were equally common. Correlated functional status among segregating V segments might be attributable to linkage disequilibrium, but an unknown experimental factor could not be ruled out. According to a later analysis, most CMV-associated TCR beta chains appeared to be HLA-restricted, and the HLA associations seemed to be driven largely by CMV exposure. In an earlier analysis of more than 500 of the donors, most TCR beta V segments appeared in productive rearrangements about 90% or about 30% of the time, broadly matching IMGT annotations. A further reported finding was that TCR beta sequences accurately predicted the HLA-A and HLA-B alleles for most subjects in the first cohort. Cytomegalovirus status was reported to be diagnosed by the classifier with high specificity and sensitivity in both the original and validation cohorts. Most TCR sequences were observed very rarely across donors, whereas some public TCRs were present in many individuals. Only TCR beta chains were sequenced in this cohort, and the absence of alpha or paired-chain data limited detectable features. In vitro tests confirmed that a few of the cytomegalovirus-associated TCR beta chains recognize cytomegalovirus antigens. A total of fewer than 200 TCR beta chains were listed by the study as associated with cytomegalovirus. A later genetic analysis associated a missense DCLRE1C variant with V-gene and J-gene trimming of TCR beta chains, and an independent cohort replicated the association. In a later analysis, the rate of TCR association differed among HLA loci, with DRB1 alleles having the most associated TCRs and HLA-C alleles having the fewest.

The cohort was made up of under 800 healthy bone marrow donors. All cohort members were sampled while nominally healthy, although unrecorded immune exposures were likely present. The donor tested CMV seronegative and was one of the 352 seronegative cohort members. A peripheral blood sample was provided by each donor, and peripheral blood mononuclear cells were used for TCR beta sequencing. The Qiagen DNeasy Blood Extraction Kit was used to extract genomic DNA from the blood cell samples. Library preparation was by the immunoSEQ multiplex PCR assay. The multiplex PCR relied on a mix of 60 forward primers for TCR Vbeta segments and 13 reverse primers for TCR Jbeta segments. A multiplex PCR assay on genomic DNA amplified the CDR3 region of rearranged TCR beta genes. Amplified TCR beta libraries were sequenced as 87-base-pair reads on the Illumina HiSeq System. Per the source publication's procedure: In a later analysis, tens of millions of unique TCR beta chains were counted across the approximately 640 repertoires, and approximately 11 million of these chains were shared by at least two donors. Raw reads were error-corrected and collapsed into unique sequences with a nearest-neighbor algorithm that merged closely related sequences to remove PCR and sequencing errors. To assign V, D and J gene segments, CDR3 sequences were aligned to IMGT reference sequences. For a sequence to be retained, a match of at least six nucleotides was required to both a V gene segment and a J gene segment. A rearrangement was called productive if the CDR3 had no stop codons and remained in frame with V and J, and every other rearrangement was called non-productive. Following IMGT convention, CDR3 was defined as the stretch from the second conserved V-encoded cysteine up to the conserved J-encoded phenylalanine. In an earlier analysis of more than 550 of the donors, sequences lacking an unambiguous match to a single V gene segment were excluded. In an earlier analysis of a few hundred of the donors, V segments were called functional above 56.7% productive rearrangements and were called segregating when the between-donor standard deviation exceeded 5%. A statistical classification framework was built for diagnosing cytomegalovirus status from the catalog of TCR beta chain sequences. In a later analysis, TCR nucleotide sequences were compared against IMGT/GENE-DB human TR gene sequences so that V and J genes could be assigned. Using the TCRdist pipeline, a later analysis assigned CDR3 sequences along with most-parsimonious VDJ recombination scenarios. A later analysis defined each TCR beta chain by its CDR3 amino acid sequence plus V-gene family, and excluded reads lacking a unique V-gene family. To address suspected cross-contamination and a sequencing artifact, a later analysis removed 450 to 700 highly shared, low-generation-probability nucleotide sequences. A later analysis calculated a clonal expansion index for each public chain from normalized within-repertoire ranks of inferred template counts. In a later analysis, generation probabilities were computed using a VDJ recombination model fitted to out-of-frame rearrangements, and the results were checked against IGoR. In a later analysis, TCR-TCR, TCR-HLA and TCR-CMV co-occurrence was scored with hypergeometric tests, and a repertoire-size bias correction was applied to TCR pairs. False discovery rates were estimated in a later analysis by permuting HLA or CMV assignments 20 times. In a later analysis, co-occurring TCRs were grouped with DBSCAN, and TCRdist sequence similarity was added when clustering was performed within HLA-allele-positive subsets. Repertoires with fewer than 30,000 or more than 120,000 public chains, plus five repertoires with anomalous nucleotide sharing, were excluded from co-occurrence clustering. Imported from immuneACCESS, the table was reduced by TCRdb to in-frame sequences with V and J called. These copies leave out some clones; in studies compared against another copy, an unresolved V gene accounts for under half, and the cause of the remainder is not known. From that table come the V and J calls and clone size; the DNA was used to work out D and trimming. The table for this sample lists some 60,000 clones. Roughly 4% of the sample is in the top ten clones.

Concerning this clone itself: Its recognized antigen is unknown.

The chain joins TRBV19 to TRBJ2-2, with TRBD2 identical over 7 junction bases. This TCR came from a male donor in good health and CMV-seronegative. The sample taken for sequencing was PBMCs. In nucleotides, the sequence is TGTGCCAGTAGTATGGGGAGGGCGGCCACCGGGGAGCTGTTTTTT. It translates to CASSMGRAATGELFF.